The T cell receptor beta chain under discussion was sequenced for a study of blood T cell repertoires in COVID-19. This clone has ten or more counts. V dropped 6 bases and J dropped 3; count of bases not matched to a gene: 4. The germline V gene has CDR1 MNHEY and CDR2 SVGAGI. The CDR3 is 15 amino acids. The method was immunoSEQ multiplex PCR; TCRdb's version includes in-frame clones alone and lacks a portion of them. The sample shows under 300,000 clones, about 80% of them seen only once. The sequence was collected from an elderly woman with acute or convalescent COVID-19. This chain uses TRBV6-5 with TRBJ2-5; 13 bases are a match to TRBD2. Sequencing input: peripheral blood. For the CDR3, the DNA is TGTGCCAGCAGACCCGGGACTAGCGGGAAAGAGACCCAGTACTTC. It yields the protein CASRPGTSGKETQYF.